The sequence of this TCR beta chain was determined in a study of shared clonotypes between healthy human individuals. Study conclusions and caveats: Non-shared clonotypes were found to have lower generation probabilities than the clonotypes that were shared by all four of the sorted-subset donors.

This CDR3 has 11 amino acids. Germline CDR1 SGHAT, CDR2 FQDESV (reference sequence). The V gene lost 4 bases and the J gene lost 2 bases, with 1 base spanning the gap. As to this clone: Its matching antigen is unknown. This could be a read error, since a much larger clone is one nucleotide away.

Measured with immunoSEQ multiplex PCR; TCRdb has only the in-frame clones, and not every one. The data contain around 2.5 million clones, under 95% of them seen just once; the ten biggest clones take up 0.36%. Sequencing was performed on naive CD4+ T cells from PBMCs. The subset: CD45RA+ positively selected. The clonotype originates from a man aged 18 to 30 in good health. Some clones in this sample may be carry-over from other donors' samples. V gene TRBV11-1 combines with J gene TRBJ2-3; D not resolved. DNA for the CDR3: TGTGCCAGCAGCTACACAGATACGCAGTATTTT. Encoded protein: CASSYTDTQYF.